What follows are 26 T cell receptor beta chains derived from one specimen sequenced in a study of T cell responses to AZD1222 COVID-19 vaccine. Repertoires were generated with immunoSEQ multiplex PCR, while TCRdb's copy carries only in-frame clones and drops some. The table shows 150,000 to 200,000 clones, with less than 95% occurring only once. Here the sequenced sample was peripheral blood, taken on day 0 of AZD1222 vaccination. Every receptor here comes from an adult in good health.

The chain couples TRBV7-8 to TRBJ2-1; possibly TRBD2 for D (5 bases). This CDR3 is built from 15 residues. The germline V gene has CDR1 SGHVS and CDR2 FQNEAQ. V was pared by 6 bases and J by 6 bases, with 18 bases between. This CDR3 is CASSRGGSITNEQFF. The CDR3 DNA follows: TGTGCCAGCAGTCGGGGTGGAAGTATCACCAATGAGCAGTTCTTC.

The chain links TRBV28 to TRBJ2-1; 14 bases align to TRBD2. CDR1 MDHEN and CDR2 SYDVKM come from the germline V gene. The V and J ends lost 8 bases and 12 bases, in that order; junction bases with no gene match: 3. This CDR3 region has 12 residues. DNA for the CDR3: TGTGCCAGCGGACTAGCGGGAGGAGGGCAGTTCTTC. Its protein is CASGLAGGGQFF.

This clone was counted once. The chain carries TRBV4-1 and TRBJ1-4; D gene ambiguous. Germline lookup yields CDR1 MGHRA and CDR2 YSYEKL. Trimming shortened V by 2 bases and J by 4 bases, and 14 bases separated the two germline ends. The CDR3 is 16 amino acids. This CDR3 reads CASSQIIRVFNEKLFF. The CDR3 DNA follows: TGCGCCAGCAGCCAAATAATTCGAGTATTTAATGAAAAACTGTTTTTT.

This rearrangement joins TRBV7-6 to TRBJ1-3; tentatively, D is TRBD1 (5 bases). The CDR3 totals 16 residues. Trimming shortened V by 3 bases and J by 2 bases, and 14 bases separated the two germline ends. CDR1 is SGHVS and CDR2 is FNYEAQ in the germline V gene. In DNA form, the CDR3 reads TGTGCCAGCAGCTTGGGGCCCCATAGGACTGGAAACACCATATATTTT. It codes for CASSLGPHRTGNTIYF.

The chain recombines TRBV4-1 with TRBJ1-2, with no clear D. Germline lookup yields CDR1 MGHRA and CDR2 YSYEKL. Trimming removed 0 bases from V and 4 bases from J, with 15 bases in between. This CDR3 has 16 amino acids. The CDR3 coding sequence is TGCGCCAGCAGCCAAGATTTAGGTTTGGGGAGCTATGGCTACACCTTC. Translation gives CASSQDLGLGSYGYTF.

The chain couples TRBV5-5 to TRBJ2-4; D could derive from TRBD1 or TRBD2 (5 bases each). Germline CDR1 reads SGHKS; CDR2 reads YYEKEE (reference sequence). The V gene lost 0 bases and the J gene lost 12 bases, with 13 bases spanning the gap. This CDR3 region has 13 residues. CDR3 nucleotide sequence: TGTGCCAGCAGCTTGGGGGGGTTAATTGGTCAGTACTTC. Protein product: CASSLGGLIGQYF.

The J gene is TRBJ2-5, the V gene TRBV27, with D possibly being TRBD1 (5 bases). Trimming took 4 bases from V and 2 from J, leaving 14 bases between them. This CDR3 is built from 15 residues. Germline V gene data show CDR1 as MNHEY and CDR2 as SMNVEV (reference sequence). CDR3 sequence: CASSWGYPAQETQYF. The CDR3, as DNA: TGTGCCAGCAGTTGGGGCTACCCGGCGCAAGAGACCCAGTACTTC.

CDR3 in amino acids: CASSLEPGGAEYTEAFF. The CDR3 nucleotides are TGCGCCAGCAGCTTGGAGCCGGGTGGCGCCGAGTACACTGAAGCTTTCTTT. The chain links TRBV5-1 to TRBJ1-1; D gene ambiguous. The CDR3 is 17 residues long. V gave up 0 bases and J gave up 3 bases, with 18 bases separating them. In germline, CDR1 is SGHRS, CDR2 YFSETQ.

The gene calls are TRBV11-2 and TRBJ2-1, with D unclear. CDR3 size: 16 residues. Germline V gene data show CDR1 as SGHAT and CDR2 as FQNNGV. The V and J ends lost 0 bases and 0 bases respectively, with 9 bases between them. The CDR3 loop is CASSLEGSSSYNEQFF. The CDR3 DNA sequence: TGTGCCAGCAGCTTAGAAGGTTCGAGCTCCTACAATGAGCAGTTCTTC. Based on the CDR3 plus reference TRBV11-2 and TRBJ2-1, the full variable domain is EAGVAQSPRYKIIEKRQSVAFWCNPISGHATLYWYQQILGQGPKLLIQFQNNGVVDDSQLPKDRFSAERLKGVDSTLKIQPAKLEDSAVYLCASSLEGSSSYNEQFFGPGTRLTVL.

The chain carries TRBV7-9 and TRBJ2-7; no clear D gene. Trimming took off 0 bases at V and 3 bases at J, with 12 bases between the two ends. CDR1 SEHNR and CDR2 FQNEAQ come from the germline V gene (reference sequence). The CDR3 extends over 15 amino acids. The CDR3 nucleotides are TGTGCCAGCAGCTTAGCGGGCACCTATATCTACGAGCAGTACTTC. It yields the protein CASSLAGTYIYEQYF.

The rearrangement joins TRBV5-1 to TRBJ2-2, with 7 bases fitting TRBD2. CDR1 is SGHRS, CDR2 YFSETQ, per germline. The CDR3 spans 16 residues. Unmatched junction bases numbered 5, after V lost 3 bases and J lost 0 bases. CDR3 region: CASSSGGRANTGELFF. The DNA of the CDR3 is TGCGCCAGCAGCTCTGGAGGGAGGGCGAACACCGGGGAGCTGTTTTTT.

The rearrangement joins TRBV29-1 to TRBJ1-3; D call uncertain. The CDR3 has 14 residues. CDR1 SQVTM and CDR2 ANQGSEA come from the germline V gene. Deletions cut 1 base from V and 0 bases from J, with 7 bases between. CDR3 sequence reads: CSVEGRLSGNTIYF. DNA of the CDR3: TGCAGCGTTGAAGGTCGGCTCTCTGGAAACACCATATATTTT. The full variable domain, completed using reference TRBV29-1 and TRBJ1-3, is SAVISQKPSRDICQRGTSLTIQCQVDSQVTMMFWYRQQPGQSLTLIATANQGSEATYESGFVIDKFPISRPNLTFSTLTVSNMSPEDSSIYLCSVEGRLSGNTIYFGEGSWLTVV.

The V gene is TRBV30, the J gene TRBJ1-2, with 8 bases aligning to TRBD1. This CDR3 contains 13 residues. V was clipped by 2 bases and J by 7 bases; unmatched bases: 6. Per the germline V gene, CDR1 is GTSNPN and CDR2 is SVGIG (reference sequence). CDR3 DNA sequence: TGTGCCTGGAGTCCGGGACAGGTCGGTGGCTACACCTTC. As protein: CAWSPGQVGGYTF.

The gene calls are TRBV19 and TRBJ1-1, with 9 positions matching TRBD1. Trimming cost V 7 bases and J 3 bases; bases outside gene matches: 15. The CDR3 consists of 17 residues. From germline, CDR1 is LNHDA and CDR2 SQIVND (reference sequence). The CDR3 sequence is CASNWRTGERDDTEAFF. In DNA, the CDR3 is TGTGCCAGTAACTGGAGGACAGGGGAAAGGGACGACACTGAAGCTTTCTTT.

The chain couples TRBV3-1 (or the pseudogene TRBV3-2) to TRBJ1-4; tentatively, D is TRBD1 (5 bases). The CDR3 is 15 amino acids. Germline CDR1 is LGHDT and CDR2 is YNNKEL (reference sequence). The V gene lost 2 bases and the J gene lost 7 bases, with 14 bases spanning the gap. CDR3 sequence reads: CASSQNAGSGEKLFF. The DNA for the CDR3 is TGTGCCAGCAGCCAAAACGCAGGGTCGGGTGAAAAACTGTTTTTT.

The CDR3 is CASSIRNSPLHF. CDR3 in DNA: TGTGCCAGCAGCATTAGAAATTCACCCCTCCACTTT. J is TRBJ1-6 and V is TRBV28; D not resolved. The CDR3 consists of 12 residues. In germline, CDR1 is MDHEN, CDR2 SYDVKM. V was pared by 6 bases and J by 7 bases, with 7 bases between.

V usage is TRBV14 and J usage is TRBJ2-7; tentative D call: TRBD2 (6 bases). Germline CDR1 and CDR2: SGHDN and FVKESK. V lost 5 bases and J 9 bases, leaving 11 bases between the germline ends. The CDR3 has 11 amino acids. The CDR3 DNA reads TGTGCCAGCAGCTTTGGGGGACTGCAGTACTTC. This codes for CASSFGGLQYF.

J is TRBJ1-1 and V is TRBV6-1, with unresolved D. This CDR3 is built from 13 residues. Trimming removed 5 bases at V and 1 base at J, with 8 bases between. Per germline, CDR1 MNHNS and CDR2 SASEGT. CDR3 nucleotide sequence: TGTGCCAGCAGTTTCGGAGAGAACACTGAAGCTTTCTTT. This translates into CASSFGENTEAFF.

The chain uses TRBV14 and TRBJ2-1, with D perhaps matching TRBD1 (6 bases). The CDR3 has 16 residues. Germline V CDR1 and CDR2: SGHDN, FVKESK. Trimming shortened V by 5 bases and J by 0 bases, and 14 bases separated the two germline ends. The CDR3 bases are TGTGCCAGCAGCTCAGGGGCTCCGAGCTCCTACAATGAGCAGTTCTTC. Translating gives CASSSGAPSSYNEQFF. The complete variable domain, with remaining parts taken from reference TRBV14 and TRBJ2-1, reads EAGVTQFPSHSVIEKGQTVTLRCDPISGHDNLYWYRRVMGKEIKFLLHFVKESKQDESGMPNNRFLAERTGGTYSTLKVQPAELEDSGVYFCASSSGAPSSYNEQFFGPGTRLTVL.

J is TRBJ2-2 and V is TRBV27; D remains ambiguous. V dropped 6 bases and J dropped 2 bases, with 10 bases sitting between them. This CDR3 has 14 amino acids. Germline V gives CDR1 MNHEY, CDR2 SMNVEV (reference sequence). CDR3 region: CASSPGHNTGELFF. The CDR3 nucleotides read TGTGCCAGCAGCCCCGGGCATAACACCGGGGAGCTGTTTTTT.

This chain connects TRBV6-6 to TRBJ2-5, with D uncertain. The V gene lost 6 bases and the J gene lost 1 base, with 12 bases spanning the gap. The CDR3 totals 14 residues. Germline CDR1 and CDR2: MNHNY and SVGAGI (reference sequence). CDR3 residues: CASSYQNPQETQYF. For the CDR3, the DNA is TGTGCCAGCAGCTACCAGAATCCCCAAGAGACCCAGTACTTC.

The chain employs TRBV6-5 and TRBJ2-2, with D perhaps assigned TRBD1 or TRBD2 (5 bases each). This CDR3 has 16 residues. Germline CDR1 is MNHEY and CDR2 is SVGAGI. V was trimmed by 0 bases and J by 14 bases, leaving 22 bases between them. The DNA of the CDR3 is TGTGCCAGCAGTTACTCCGCGACAGCTTTGGGAGCGAGACTGTTTTTT. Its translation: CASSYSATALGARLFF.

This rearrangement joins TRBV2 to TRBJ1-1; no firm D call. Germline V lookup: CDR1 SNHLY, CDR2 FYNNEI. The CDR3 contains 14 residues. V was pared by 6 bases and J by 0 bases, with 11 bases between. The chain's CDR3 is CASRVDSMNTEAFF. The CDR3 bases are TGTGCCAGCAGAGTCGACTCCATGAACACTGAAGCTTTCTTT.

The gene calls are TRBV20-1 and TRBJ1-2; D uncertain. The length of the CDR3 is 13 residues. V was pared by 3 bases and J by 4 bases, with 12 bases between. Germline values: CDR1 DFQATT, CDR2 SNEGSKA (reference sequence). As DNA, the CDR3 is TGCAGTGCTAGTGGCGCCGGGCCCTATGGCTACACCTTC. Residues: CSASGAGPYGYTF.

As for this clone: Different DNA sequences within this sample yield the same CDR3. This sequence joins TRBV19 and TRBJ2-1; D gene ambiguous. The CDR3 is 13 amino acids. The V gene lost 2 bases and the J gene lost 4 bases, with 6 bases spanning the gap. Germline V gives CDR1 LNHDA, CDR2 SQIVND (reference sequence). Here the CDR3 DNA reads TGTGCCAGTAGTATAAGACTTTACAATGAGCAGTTCTTC. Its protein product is CASSIRLYNEQFF.

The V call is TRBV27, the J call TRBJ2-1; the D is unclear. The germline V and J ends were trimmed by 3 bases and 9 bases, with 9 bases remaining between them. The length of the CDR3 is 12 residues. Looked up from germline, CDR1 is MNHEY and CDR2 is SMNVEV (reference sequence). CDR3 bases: TGTGCCAGCAGTTTCGAGAAGGGTGAGCAGTTCTTC. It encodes CASSFEKGEQFF.